A selection of T cell receptor beta chains follows, all from one sample in a study of shared clonotypes between healthy human individuals. Here immunoSEQ multiplex PCR was the method, and the copy in TCRdb shows in-frame clones only, minus some. In the table there are about 1.5 million clones, approximately 98% of which are singletons. Sequencing was carried out using naive CD4+ T cells sorted from blood. These receptors all stem from a man aged 25-45 years in good health. CDR3s include the opening cysteine and the closing phenylalanine or tryptophan. The order of the fields is V gene, D gene, clone size, J gene, CDR3 DNA, CDR3 protein. A D gene is named only where the DNA matches it firmly. Clone sizes are given selectively: once, few, many, or a class where the clone is expanded.

TRBV2	.	few	TRBJ2-7	TGTGCCAGCAAAGGAGGTAGTTCCTACGAGCAGTACTTC	CASKGGSSYEQYF
TRBV10-3	.	.	TRBJ1-1	TGTGCCACCCGACAGCTGAACACTGAAGCTTTCTTT	CATRQLNTEAFF
TRBV29-1	TRBD2	.	TRBJ2-1	TGCAGCGCTCGTCCGGGACTAGCGGGTTACAATGAGCAGTTCTTC	CSARPGLAGYNEQFF
TRBV28	.	.	TRBJ1-2	TGTGCCAGCAGTACCCTCGGACCGTCCTATGGCTACACCTTC	CASSTLGPSYGYTF
TRBV18	TRBD2	.	TRBJ2-1	TGTGCCAGCTCACCATTGACTAGCGGGAGGCTCAATGAGCAGTTCTTC	CASSPLTSGRLNEQFF
TRBV30	TRBD2	.	TRBJ2-7	TGTGCCTGTCGGACTAGCGGGAGATACGAGCAGTACTTC	CACRTSGRYEQYF
TRBV7-9	TRBD2	.	TRBJ2-7	TGTGCCAGCAGCTCCATCTTAGCGGGAACGTACGAGCAGTACTTC	CASSSILAGTYEQYF
TRBV5-5	TRBD2	.	TRBJ2-1	TGTGCCAGCAGCTTGGGACGGGGGGTCTCCTACAATGAGCAGTTCTTC	CASSLGRGVSYNEQFF
TRBV10-1	TRBD2	.	TRBJ2-1	TGCGCCAGCAGTCCAAGCGGGAGTTACAATGAGCAGTTCTTC	CASSPSGSYNEQFF
TRBV5-5	.	.	TRBJ1-3	TGTGCCAGCAGCACCGAGGGATCTGGAAACACCATATATTTT	CASSTEGSGNTIYF
TRBV10-3	TRBD1	.	TRBJ2-4	TGTGCCATCAGTGGGGACAGTTACAAAAACATTCAGTACTTC	CAISGDSYKNIQYF
TRBV25-1	TRBD1	.	TRBJ2-7	TGTGCCAGCAGATTGACAGGGCGCAACGAGCAGTACTTC	CASRLTGRNEQYF
TRBV28	.	.	TRBJ2-5	TGTGCCACACGAGGAGCCCCCCGCGAGACCCAGTACTTC	CATRGAPRETQYF
TRBV10-3	.	.	TRBJ2-2	TGTGCCATCAGCATACAGAGTACCGGGGAGCTGTTTTTT	CAISIQSTGELFF
TRBV27	TRBD2	.	TRBJ2-3	TGTGCCAGCAGTTTACGACTAGCATCCTCCACAGATACGCAGTATTTT	CASSLRLASSTDTQYF
TRBV29-1	.	.	TRBJ2-1	TGCAGCGTTCATCGGGAGCCTTACAATGAGCAGTTCTTC	CSVHREPYNEQFF
TRBV11-2	.	.	TRBJ2-7	TGTGCCAGCAACAAAAATAGGGGCAGGTACGAGCAGTACTTC	CASNKNRGRYEQYF
TRBV6-1	.	.	TRBJ1-1	TGTGCCAGCAGAAGAGGACAGAACCATGAAGCTTTCTTT	CASRRGQNHEAFF
TRBV28	.	once	TRBJ2-7	TGTGCCAGCAGTCTTACCGGGACACCCGAGTACTTC	CASSLTGTPEYF
TRBV6-1	.	.	TRBJ1-1	TGTGCCAGCAGCCCCATAGAAAGCACTGAAGCTTTCTTT	CASSPIESTEAFF
TRBV9	TRBD1	.	TRBJ1-2	TGTGCCAGCAGCGTCGGGACAGGGGGAAATTATGGCTACACCTTC	CASSVGTGGNYGYTF
TRBV6-1	.	.	TRBJ1-5	TGTGCCAGCAGTGAAGTAAGACAGGCGAGTTGGCCCCAGCATTTT	CASSEVRQASWPQHF
TRBV5-1	TRBD1	.	TRBJ2-5	TGCGCCAGCAGCCTGGGACAGGGTAAGGACCAGTACTTC	CASSLGQGKDQYF
TRBV5-6	.	.	TRBJ2-2	TGTGCCAGCACCGCAGGACAAGGGGCGGGCACCGGGGAGCTGTTTTTT	CASTAGQGAGTGELFF
TRBV2	.	.	TRBJ2-1	TGTGCCAGCAGATTTATCCCTGACAGGTCGCAGTTCTTC	CASRFIPDRSQFF
TRBV2	.	.	TRBJ2-5	TGTGCCAGCAGGGCCAGGGGAAGTCAAGAGACCCAGTACTTC	CASRARGSQETQYF
TRBV5-5	TRBD1	once	TRBJ1-2	TGTGCCAGCACCCCCTGGGACAGGGCTGGCGGCTACACCTTC	CASTPWDRAGGYTF
TRBV6-6	TRBD2	.	TRBJ2-3	TGTGCCAGCAGCCCTGGACTAGCGGGACCCCCCGATACGCAGTATTTT	CASSPGLAGPPDTQYF
TRBV18	TRBD1	.	TRBJ2-2	TGTGCCAGCTCACCATTTGACAGGGATCTCGGGGAGCTGTTTTTT	CASSPFDRDLGELFF
TRBV5-4	TRBD2	.	TRBJ2-7	TGTGCCAGCAGCCCGACTAGCGGGAGTAACCTCTACGAGCAGTACTTC	CASSPTSGSNLYEQYF
TRBV27	.	.	TRBJ2-2	TGTGCCAGCAGATCCAACGGGAGTCCCGGGGAGCTGTTTTTT	CASRSNGSPGELFF
TRBV2	.	.	TRBJ2-1	TGTGCCAGCAGTGAATTAGCCCCCGGCTTGGATGAGCAGTTCTTC	CASSELAPGLDEQFF
TRBV28	TRBD1	.	TRBJ2-2	TGTGCCAGCAGCGAATTACAGGGGGCGGAGAACACCGGGGAGCTGTTTTTT	CASSELQGAENTGELFF
TRBV14	TRBD1	.	TRBJ2-4	TGTGCCAGCAGCCAAGGACAGGGCCAAGCCAAAAACATTCAGTACTTC	CASSQGQGQAKNIQYF
TRBV5-1	TRBD1	.	TRBJ2-2	TGCGCCAGCAGCACCGGACAGGACTACACCGGGGAGCTGTTTTTT	CASSTGQDYTGELFF
TRBV4-1	.	.	TRBJ2-1	TGCGCCAGCAGCCCCCAGGGAGTCGGGCACAATGAGCAGTTCTTC	CASSPQGVGHNEQFF
TRBV18	.	.	TRBJ1-2	TGTGCCAGCTCACCTCAAACAGGGATGACAAACTATGGCTACACCTTC	CASSPQTGMTNYGYTF
TRBV5-8	.	.	TRBJ2-3	TGTGCCAGCCGCCGGGACTTAGGCACAGATACGCAGTATTTT	CASRRDLGTDTQYF
TRBV15	.	once	TRBJ1-4	TGTGCCACCAGCAGAGATCAGATAAGGTCGCACGGGGCCCAATTTTTT	CATSRDQIRSHGAQFF
TRBV21-1	.	.	TRBJ2-4	TGTGCCAGCATCAGAAGACAGGGCGGGGGGGATACCCTTGGGAAAAACATTCAGTACTTC	CASIRRQGGGDTLGKNIQYF